This TCR beta chain was profiled in a study of blood T cell repertoires in COVID-19. The overall study: Samples came from the United States, Italy and Spain, spanning acute and convalescent COVID-19. PBMCs, B-cell-depleted T cells, or T cells provided the cDNA or gDNA that made up the material.

In the original processing: Nucleated cell number was recorded as an estimate derived from reference gene primer amplification. The assay was immunoSEQ multiplex PCR, and TCRdb's table has in-frame clones only and misses some. The V and J calls and clone size are taken from that table; D and trimming were inferred from the DNA. Among 190,000 or so clones, roughly 89% were seen once, and the ten largest hold about 0.95%. Germline V gene lookup returns CDR1 SGDLS and CDR2 YYNGEE. The CDR3 runs to 13 residues. Trimming removed 4 bases at V and 3 bases at J, with 10 bases between. This TCR was recovered from a woman aged 18 to 35 who had recovered from COVID-19. V gene TRBV9 combines with J gene TRBJ1-1, with D perhaps TRBD1 (6 bases). Material for sequencing was peripheral blood. CDR3 loop: CASSSQGYTEAFF. For the CDR3, the DNA is TGTGCCAGCAGCTCTCAGGGGTACACTGAAGCTTTCTTT.